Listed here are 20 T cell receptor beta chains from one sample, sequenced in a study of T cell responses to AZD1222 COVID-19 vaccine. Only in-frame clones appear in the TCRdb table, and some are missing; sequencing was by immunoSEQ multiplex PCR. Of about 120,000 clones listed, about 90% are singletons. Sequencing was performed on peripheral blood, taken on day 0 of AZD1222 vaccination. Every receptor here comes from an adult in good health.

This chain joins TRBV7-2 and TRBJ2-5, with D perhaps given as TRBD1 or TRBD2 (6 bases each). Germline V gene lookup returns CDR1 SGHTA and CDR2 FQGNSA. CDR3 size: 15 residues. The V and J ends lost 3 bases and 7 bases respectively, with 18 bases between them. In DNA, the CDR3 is TGTGCCAGCAGCTTGCACGACGGGGGCTCCGGGACCCAGTACTTC. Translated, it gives CASSLHDGGSGTQYF. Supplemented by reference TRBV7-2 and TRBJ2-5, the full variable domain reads GAGVSQSPSNKVTEKGKDVELRCDPISGHTALYWYRQSLGQGLEFLIYFQGNSAPDKSGLPSDRFSAERTGGSVSTLTIQRTQQEDSAVYLCASSLHDGGSGTQYFGPGTRLLVL.

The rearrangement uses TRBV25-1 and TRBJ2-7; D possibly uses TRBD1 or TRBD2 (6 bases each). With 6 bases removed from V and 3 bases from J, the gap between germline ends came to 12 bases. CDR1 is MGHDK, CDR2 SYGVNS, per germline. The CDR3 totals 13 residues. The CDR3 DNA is TGTGCCAGCAGCCCGGGGGCCTACTACGAGCAGTACTTC. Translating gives CASSPGAYYEQYF.

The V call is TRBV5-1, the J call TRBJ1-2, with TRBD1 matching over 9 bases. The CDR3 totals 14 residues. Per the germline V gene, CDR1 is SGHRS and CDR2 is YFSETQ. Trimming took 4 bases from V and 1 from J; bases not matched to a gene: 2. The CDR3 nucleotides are TGCGCCAGCAGCCCGGGACAGGGTAACTATGGCTACACCTTC. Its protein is CASSPGQGNYGYTF.

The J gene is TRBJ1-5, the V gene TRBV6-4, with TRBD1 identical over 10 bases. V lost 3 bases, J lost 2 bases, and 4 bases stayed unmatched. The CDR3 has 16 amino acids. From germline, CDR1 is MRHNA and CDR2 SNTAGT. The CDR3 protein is CASSETGGVGNQPQHF. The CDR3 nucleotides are TGTGCCAGCAGTGAGACAGGGGGCGTTGGCAATCAGCCCCAGCATTTT.

The CDR3 protein is CASSPGQARHQFPGELFF. The CDR3 bases are TGTGCCAGCAGCCCCGGACAGGCCCGCCACCAGTTTCCCGGGGAGCTGTTTTTT. This rearrangement joins TRBV7-8 to TRBJ2-2, with TRBD1 identical over 7 bases. Germline loops: CDR1 SGHVS, CDR2 FQNEAQ. The CDR3 is made up of 18 amino acids. V gave up 5 bases and J gave up 6 bases; unmatched junction bases: 18.

The CDR3 here is CSVEDGGAGNTIYF. The CDR3 DNA is TGCAGCGTTGAAGATGGGGGCGCTGGAAACACCATATATTTT. The gene calls are TRBV29-1 and TRBJ1-3; D may be TRBD1 (6 bases). This CDR3 is 14 amino acids long. Germline-derived CDR1 and CDR2 are SQVTM and ANQGSEA. The germline V and J ends were trimmed by 0 bases and 2 bases, with 8 bases remaining between them.

This CDR3 reads CASSSLGTGSSYEQYF. The CDR3 DNA reads TGTGCCAGCAGTTCCCTCGGGACAGGGAGCTCCTACGAGCAGTACTTC. The chain carries TRBV27 and TRBJ2-7; TRBD1 agrees at 9 bases. The CDR3 has 16 amino acids. Trimming at V came to 4 bases and at J to 0 bases, leaving 7 bases not matched to a gene. Germline V gene lookup returns CDR1 MNHEY and CDR2 SMNVEV (reference sequence).

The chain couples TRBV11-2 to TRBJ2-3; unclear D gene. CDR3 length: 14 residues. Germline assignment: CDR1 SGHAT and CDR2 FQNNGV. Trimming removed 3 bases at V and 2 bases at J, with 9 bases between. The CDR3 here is CASSFYDSTDTQYF. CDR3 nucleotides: TGTGCCAGCAGCTTTTACGATTCCACAGATACGCAGTATTTT.

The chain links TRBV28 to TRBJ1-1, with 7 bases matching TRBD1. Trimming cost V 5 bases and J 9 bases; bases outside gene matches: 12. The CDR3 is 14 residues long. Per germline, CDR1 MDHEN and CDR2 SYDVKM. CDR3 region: CASSVGGQKGKAFF. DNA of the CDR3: TGTGCCAGCAGTGTAGGGGGACAGAAGGGAAAAGCTTTCTTT.

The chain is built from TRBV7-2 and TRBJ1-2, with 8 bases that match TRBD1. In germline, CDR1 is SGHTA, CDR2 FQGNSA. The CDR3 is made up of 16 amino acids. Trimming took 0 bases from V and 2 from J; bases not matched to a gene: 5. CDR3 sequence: CASSLALTGVNYGYTF. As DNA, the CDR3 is TGTGCCAGCAGCTTAGCCCTGACAGGGGTCAACTATGGCTACACCTTC.

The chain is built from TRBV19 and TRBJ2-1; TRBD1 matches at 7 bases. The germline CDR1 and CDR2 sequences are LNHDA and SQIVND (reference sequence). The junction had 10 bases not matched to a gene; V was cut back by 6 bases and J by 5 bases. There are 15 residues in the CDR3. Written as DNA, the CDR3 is TGTGCCAGTAGGACAGGGACCGCGTTGGACAATGAGCAGTTCTTC. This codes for CASRTGTALDNEQFF.

DNA of the CDR3: TGTGCCAGCAGCTTGGGGGGCGCGTTTTCCTACGAGCAGTACTTC. It yields the protein CASSLGGAFSYEQYF. The genes are TRBV5-4 and TRBJ2-7, with D possibly being TRBD1 (5 bases). The germline V and J ends were trimmed by 0 bases and 1 base, with 11 bases remaining between them. The CDR3 loop spans 15 amino acids. The germline V gene has CDR1 SGHNT and CDR2 YYREEE (reference sequence).

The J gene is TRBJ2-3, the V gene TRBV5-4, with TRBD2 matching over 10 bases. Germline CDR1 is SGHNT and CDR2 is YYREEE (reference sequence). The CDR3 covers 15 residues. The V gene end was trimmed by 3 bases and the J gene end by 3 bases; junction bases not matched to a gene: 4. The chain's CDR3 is CASSSTSGKTDTQYF. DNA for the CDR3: TGTGCCAGCAGCTCCACTAGCGGGAAGACAGATACGCAGTATTTT.

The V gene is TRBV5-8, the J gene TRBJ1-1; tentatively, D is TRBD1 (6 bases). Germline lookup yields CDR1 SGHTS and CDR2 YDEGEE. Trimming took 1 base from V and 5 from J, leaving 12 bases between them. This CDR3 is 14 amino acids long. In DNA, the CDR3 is TGTGCCAGCAGCTTGTGGGGAGGGGGGACTGAAGCTTTCTTT. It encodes CASSLWGGGTEAFF.

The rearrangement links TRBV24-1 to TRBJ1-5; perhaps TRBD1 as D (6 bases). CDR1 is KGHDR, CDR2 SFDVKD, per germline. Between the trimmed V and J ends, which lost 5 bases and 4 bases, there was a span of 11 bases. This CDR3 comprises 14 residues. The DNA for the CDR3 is TGTGCCACCAGTGTGAGGGACAAAAATCAGCCCCAGCATTTT. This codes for CATSVRDKNQPQHF.

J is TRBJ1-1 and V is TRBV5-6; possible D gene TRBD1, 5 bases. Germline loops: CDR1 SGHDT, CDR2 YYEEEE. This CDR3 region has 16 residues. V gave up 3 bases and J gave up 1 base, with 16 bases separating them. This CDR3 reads CASSSVGEGPNTEAFF. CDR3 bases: TGTGCCAGCAGCTCCGTGGGGGAGGGGCCGAACACTGAAGCTTTCTTT.

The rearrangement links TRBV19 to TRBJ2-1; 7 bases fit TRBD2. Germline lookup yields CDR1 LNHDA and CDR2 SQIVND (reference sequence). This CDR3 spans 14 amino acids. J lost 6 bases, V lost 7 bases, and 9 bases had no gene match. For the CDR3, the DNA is TGTGCCAGTACCGGTGGGGGGGTTGGCAATGAGCAGTTCTTC. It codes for CASTGGGVGNEQFF.

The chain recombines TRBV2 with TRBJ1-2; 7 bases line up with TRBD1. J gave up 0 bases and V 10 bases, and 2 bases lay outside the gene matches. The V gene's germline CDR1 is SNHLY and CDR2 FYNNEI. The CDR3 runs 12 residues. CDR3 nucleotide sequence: TGTGCCATCGACAGGGCTAACTATGGCTACACCTTC. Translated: CAIDRANYGYTF.

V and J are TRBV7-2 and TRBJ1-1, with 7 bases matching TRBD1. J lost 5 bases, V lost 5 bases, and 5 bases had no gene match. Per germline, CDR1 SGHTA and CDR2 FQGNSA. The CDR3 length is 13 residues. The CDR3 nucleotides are TGTGCCAGCAGCATGAACAGGGGAACTGAAGCTTTCTTT. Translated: CASSMNRGTEAFF.

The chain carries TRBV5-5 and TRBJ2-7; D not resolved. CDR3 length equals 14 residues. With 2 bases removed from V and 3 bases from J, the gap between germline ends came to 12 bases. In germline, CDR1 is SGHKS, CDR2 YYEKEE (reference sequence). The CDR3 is CASSLPQLDYEQYF. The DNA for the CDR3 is TGTGCCAGCAGCTTACCCCAGTTGGACTACGAGCAGTACTTC. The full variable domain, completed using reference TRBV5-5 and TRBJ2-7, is DAGVTQSPTHLIKTRGQQVTLRCSPISGHKSVSWYQQVLGQGPQFIFQYYEKEERGRGNFPDRFSARQFPNYSSELNVNALLLGDSALYLCASSLPQLDYEQYFGPGTRLTVT.